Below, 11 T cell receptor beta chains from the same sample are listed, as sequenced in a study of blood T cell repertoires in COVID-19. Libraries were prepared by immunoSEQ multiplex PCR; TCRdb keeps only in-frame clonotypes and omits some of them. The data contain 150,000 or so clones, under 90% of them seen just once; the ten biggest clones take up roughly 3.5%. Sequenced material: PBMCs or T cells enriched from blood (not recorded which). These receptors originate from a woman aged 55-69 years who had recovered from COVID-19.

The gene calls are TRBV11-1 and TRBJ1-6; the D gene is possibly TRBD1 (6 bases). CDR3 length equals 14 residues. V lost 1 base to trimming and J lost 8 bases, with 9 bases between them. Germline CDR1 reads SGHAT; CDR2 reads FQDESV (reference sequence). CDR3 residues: CASSLGGLDSPLHF. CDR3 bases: TGTGCCAGCAGCTTAGGGGGGCTGGATTCACCCCTCCACTTT.

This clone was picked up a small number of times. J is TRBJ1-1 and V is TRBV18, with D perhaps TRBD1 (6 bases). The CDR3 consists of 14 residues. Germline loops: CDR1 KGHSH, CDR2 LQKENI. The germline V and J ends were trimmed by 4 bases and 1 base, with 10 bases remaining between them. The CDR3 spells CASSLDRSNTEAFF. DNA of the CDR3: TGTGCCAGCTCACTGGACAGATCGAACACTGAAGCTTTCTTT.

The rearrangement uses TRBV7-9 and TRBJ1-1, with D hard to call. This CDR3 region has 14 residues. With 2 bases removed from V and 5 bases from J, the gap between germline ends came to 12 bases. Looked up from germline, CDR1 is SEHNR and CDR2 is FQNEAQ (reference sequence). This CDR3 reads CASSLLAGSTEAFF. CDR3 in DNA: TGTGCCAGCAGCTTATTGGCAGGTTCAACTGAAGCTTTCTTT.

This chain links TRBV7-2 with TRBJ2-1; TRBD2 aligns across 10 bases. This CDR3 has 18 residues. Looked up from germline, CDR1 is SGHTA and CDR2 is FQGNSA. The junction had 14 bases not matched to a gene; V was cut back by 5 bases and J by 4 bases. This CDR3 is CASSPRGLAGAEYNEQFF. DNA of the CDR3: TGTGCCAGCAGCCCTAGGGGGCTAGCGGGGGCCGAGTACAATGAGCAGTTCTTC.

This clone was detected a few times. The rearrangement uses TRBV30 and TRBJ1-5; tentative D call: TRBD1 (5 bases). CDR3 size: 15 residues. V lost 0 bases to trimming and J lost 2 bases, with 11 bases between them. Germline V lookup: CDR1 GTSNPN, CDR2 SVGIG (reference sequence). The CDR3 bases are TGTGCCTGGAGTGTACGGGGGGTAGGCAATCAGCCCCAGCATTTT. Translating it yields CAWSVRGVGNQPQHF.

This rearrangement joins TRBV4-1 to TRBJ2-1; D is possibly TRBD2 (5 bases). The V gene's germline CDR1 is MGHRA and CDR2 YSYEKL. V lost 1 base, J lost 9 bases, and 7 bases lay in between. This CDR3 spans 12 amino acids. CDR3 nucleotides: TGCGCCAGCAGCCAAGGAGGAGGTGAGCAGTTCTTC. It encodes CASSQGGGEQFF.

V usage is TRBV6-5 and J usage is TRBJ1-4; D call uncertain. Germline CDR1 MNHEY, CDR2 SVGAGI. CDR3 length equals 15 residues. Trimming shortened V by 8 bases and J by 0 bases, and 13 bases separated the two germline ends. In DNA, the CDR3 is TGTGCCAGCCGGGAGGGCCCGGCAACTAATGAAAAACTGTTTTTT. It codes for CASREGPATNEKLFF.

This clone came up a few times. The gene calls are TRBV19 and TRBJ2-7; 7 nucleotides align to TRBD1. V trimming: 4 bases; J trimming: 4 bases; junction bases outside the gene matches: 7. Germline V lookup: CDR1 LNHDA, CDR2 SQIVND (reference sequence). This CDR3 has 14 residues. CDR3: CASSTDRNGYEQYF. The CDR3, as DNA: TGTGCCAGTAGTACGGACAGGAATGGGTACGAGCAGTACTTC.

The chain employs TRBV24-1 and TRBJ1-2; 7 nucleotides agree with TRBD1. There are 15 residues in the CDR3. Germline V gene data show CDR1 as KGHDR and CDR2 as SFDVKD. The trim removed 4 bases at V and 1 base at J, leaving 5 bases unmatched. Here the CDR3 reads CATSETGSSNYGYTF. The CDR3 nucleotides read TGTGCCACCAGTGAGACAGGGAGTAGTAACTATGGCTACACCTTC.

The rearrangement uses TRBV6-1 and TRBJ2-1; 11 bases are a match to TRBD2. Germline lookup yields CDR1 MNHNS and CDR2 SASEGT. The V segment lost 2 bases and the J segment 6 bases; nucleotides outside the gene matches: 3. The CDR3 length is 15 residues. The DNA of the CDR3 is TGTGCCAGCAGTGAATACCTAGCGGGGGGCAATGAGCAGTTCTTC. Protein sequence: CASSEYLAGGNEQFF.

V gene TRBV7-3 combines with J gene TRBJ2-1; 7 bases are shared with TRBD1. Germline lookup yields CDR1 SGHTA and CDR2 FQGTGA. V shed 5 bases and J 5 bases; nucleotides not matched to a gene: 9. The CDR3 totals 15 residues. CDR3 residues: CASSRGQTSNNEQFF. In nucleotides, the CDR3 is TGTGCCAGCAGCAGGGGACAGACGTCAAACAATGAGCAGTTCTTC.